The clone carrying this T cell receptor (beta chain) was observed a single time. The antigen remains undetermined. At one end the junction does not follow the germline gene, possibly because of a read error. cDNA specific to TCR beta was made from 450 to 500 ng of total RNA, with a constant-region primer employed for priming. Three nested multiplex PCR rounds of slightly modified ARM-PCR generated TCR beta libraries. Running around 9 cycles apiece, the first two PCR rounds relied on TRBV1-TRBV30 forward primers together with a C-beta reverse primer. TCRdb recomputed calls from the multiplex PCR reads with MiXCR, one row per CDR3 protein. Seen here are roughly 32,000 distinct CDR3 sequences, approximately 80% observed once, and the top ten hold approximately 40%. The data belong to a study of tumor-infiltrating lymphocytes in primary liver carcinoma. Unsorted bulk tissue, 20-30 mg of it, served as the source for co-extraction of RNA and DNA.

Findings and caveats of the study: Among top clones, only about 7.5-24% appeared in all five tumor regions.

Germline V gene data show CDR1 as SGHAT and CDR2 as FQNNGV. CDR3 length: 14 residues. Sequenced input: liver tumor tissue from sampling region 5. As to subset: tumor region T5, tumor centre. This sequence joins TRBV11-2 and TRBJ2-5; 10 bases fit TRBD1. This clonotype was sampled from a man aged 35-49 years with primary liver carcinoma and hepatitis B virus infection. Here the CDR3 DNA reads TGTGTCAGCAGCTCGGGACAGGGGAGGGAGACCCTATACTTC. Protein sequence: CVSSSGQGRETLYF. The full variable domain, with the rest looked up from reference TRBV11-2 and TRBJ2-5, is EAGVAQSPRYKIIEKRQSVAFWCNPISGHATLYWYQQILGQGPKLLIQFQNNGVVDDSQLPKDRFSAERLKGVDSTLKIQPAKLEDSAVYLCVSSSGQGRETLYFGPGTRLLVL.